This T cell receptor (beta chain) was documented in a study of blood T cell repertoires in COVID-19. Study overall: Material from acute and convalescent COVID-19 was sourced from the United States, Italy and Spain. T cells, B-cell-depleted T cells, or PBMCs supplied cDNA or gDNA.

The CDR3 has 14 residues. In germline, CDR1 is SGHRS, CDR2 YFSETQ. V was cut by 3 bases and J by 1 base, with 10 bases left in between. Original methodology: Reference gene primers were amplified, and this amplification served to estimate nucleated cell counts. Sequenced by immunoSEQ multiplex PCR; TCRdb stores in-frame clones only, minus some. V and J calls and clone size come straight from that table; D and trimming were deduced from the DNA. This repertoire shows roughly 100,000 clones, about 86% found once; its top ten account for about 3.5%. Sequencing was performed on peripheral blood. The genes are TRBV5-1 and TRBJ1-1; D uncertain. This sequence originates from a human donor in a cohort sampled during active COVID-19. The CDR3 spells CASSSRGGNTEAFF. CDR3 in DNA: TGCGCCAGCAGCTCTCGTGGAGGGAACACTGAAGCTTTCTTT. The full variable domain, completed using reference TRBV5-1 and TRBJ1-1, is KAGVTQTPRYLIKTRGQQVTLSCSPISGHRSVSWYQQTPGQGLQFLFEYFSETQRNKGNFPGRFSGRQFSNSRSEMNVSTLELGDSALYLCASSSRGGNTEAFFGQGTRLTVV.